This T cell receptor (beta chain) derives from a study of Ad26.COV2.S vaccination and SARS-CoV-2 variants. On the study more broadly: Intramuscular Ad26.COV2.S at 5x10^10 or 1x10^11 viral particles. General observations from the study: Placebo recipients showed lower spike-specific TCR breadth than vaccinees.

The V and J ends lost 3 bases and 5 bases, in that order; junction bases with no gene match: 6. Germline V gene lookup returns CDR1 MNHEY and CDR2 SMNVEV (reference sequence). CDR3 length: 14 residues. The method was immunoSEQ multiplex PCR; TCRdb's version includes in-frame clones alone and lacks a portion of them. The sample has hundreds of thousands of clones, roughly 90% seen once. As to treatment: around 19 received Ad26.COV2.S at low or high dose, single or two shots; about 5 received placebo; per-sample allocation not given. On day 63 after the first injection, vaccine and placebo recipients gave samples. The vaccine delivered Wuhan-strain SARS-CoV-2 spike through an Ad26 vector. With regard to this clone: The antigen is not known.

The chain uses TRBV27 and TRBJ1-1, with 7 positions matching TRBD1. This receptor was identified in a person aged 18-65 years who received the Ad26.COV2.S COVID-19 vaccine or a placebo. The source material was peripheral blood, sampled in a trial of Ad26.COV2.S vaccine versus placebo. This chain's CDR3 is CASSFGTDPTEAFF. The CDR3 DNA is TGTGCCAGCAGTTTCGGGACAGACCCAACTGAAGCTTTCTTT.